A single sample gave rise to the 30 T cell receptor beta chains below, sequenced in a study of vaccination and CD4 T cells after COVID-19. Sequencing of DNA taken from cultured CD4+ T cells relied on the Oncomine TCR Beta short-read assay. From the PCR reads, TCRdb called clonotypes with MiXCR, one entry per CDR3 protein. Among 9,500 to 12,000 distinct CDR3 sequences, about 61% were seen once, and the ten largest hold 26%. Their cognate antigens are unknown. Noted treatment: roughly 10-day PBMC culture with coronavirus spike peptide pools or control peptides (ViraFEST assay). Sequenced material: CD4+ T cells from blood, cultured in vitro, taken before SARS-CoV-2 vaccination. Receptor source: a human donor who had recovered from COVID-19.

This clonotype turned up a few times. This rearrangement joins TRBV20-1 to TRBJ2-7, with D perhaps matching TRBD1 (6 bases). The length of the CDR3 is 15 residues. Germline loops: CDR1 DFQATT, CDR2 SNEGSKA (reference sequence). Trimming removed 4 bases from V and 5 bases from J, with 21 bases in between. For the CDR3, the DNA is TGCAGTGCTAACCGGGACACACCTACGGGTAACGAGCAGTACTTC. The encoded protein is CSANRDTPTGNEQYF.

This clonotype was detected a few times. The chain recombines TRBV19 with TRBJ2-3, with D tentatively TRBD2 (5 bases). This CDR3 comprises 13 residues. Germline CDR1 is LNHDA and CDR2 is SQIVND (reference sequence). V shed 8 bases and J shed 0 bases, with 9 bases lying between them. DNA for the CDR3: TGTGCCAGTTCGCCGGGGAGCACAGATACGCAGTATTTT. It yields the protein CASSPGSTDTQYF.

The rearrangement uses TRBV7-3 and TRBJ2-3; the D is unclear. Deletions cut 5 bases from V and 5 bases from J, with 11 bases between. In germline, CDR1 is SGHTA, CDR2 FQGTGA. This CDR3 spans 13 amino acids. In DNA form, the CDR3 reads TGTGCCAGCAGCCCCAACTGGGGAGATACGCAGTATTTT. Protein sequence: CASSPNWGDTQYF.

The rearrangement uses TRBV7-9 and TRBJ2-5; no clear D. The V end was cut by 1 base, the J end by 5 bases, with 2 bases between. Germline V CDR1 and CDR2: SEHNR, FQNEAQ (reference sequence). This CDR3 spans 11 amino acids. The chain's CDR3 is CASSLDETQYF. The CDR3 DNA reads TGTGCCAGCAGCTTAGATGAGACCCAGTACTTC.

This clonotype appeared a few times. V is TRBV28 and J is TRBJ1-1; D remains ambiguous. Germline CDR1 MDHEN, CDR2 SYDVKM. This CDR3 region has 14 residues. V gave up 0 bases and J gave up 1 base, with 6 bases separating them. The CDR3 nucleotides read TGTGCCAGCAGTTTATGGGCGGCGAACACTGAAGCTTTCTTT. Its translation is CASSLWAANTEAFF.

The chain recombines TRBV25-1 with TRBJ1-2; D is unclear. Per the germline V gene, CDR1 is MGHDK and CDR2 is SYGVNS. V lost 3 bases and J lost 5, with 10 bases in between. The CDR3 consists of 13 residues. The CDR3 DNA follows: TGTGCCAGCAGTGACGGAAATCTGTATGGCTACACCTTC. The encoded protein is CASSDGNLYGYTF.

The sample holds a few counts of this clonotype. The chain has TRBV10-3 and TRBJ1-1; the D is unclear. Germline V CDR1 and CDR2: ENHRY, SYGVKD. V was shortened by 1 base and J by 7 bases, with 10 bases between the two germline ends. The CDR3 spans 13 residues. The CDR3 protein is CAISEFRDGEAFF. DNA of the CDR3: TGTGCCATCAGTGAGTTCAGAGACGGTGAAGCTTTCTTT.

This clonotype has only a few counts. The chain couples TRBV7-3 to TRBJ2-5; 11 bases are a match to TRBD1. Germline V gene sequence: CDR1 SGHTA, CDR2 FQGTGA. The CDR3 is 14 residues long. J lost 4 bases, V lost 4 bases, and 2 bases had no gene match. This CDR3 is CASSSDRGPETQYF. For the CDR3, the DNA is TGTGCCAGCAGCTCGGACAGGGGGCCAGAGACCCAGTACTTC.

The chain carries TRBV28 and TRBJ2-7; the D is unclear. The CDR3 has 12 amino acids. Germline V gene data show CDR1 as MDHEN and CDR2 as SYDVKM. Trimming shortened V by 5 bases and J by 4 bases, and 9 bases separated the two germline ends. In nucleotides, the CDR3 is TGTGCCAGCAGTCCACATCCGTACGAGCAGTACTTC. Its protein product is CASSPHPYEQYF. The full variable domain, in which reference TRBV28 and TRBJ2-7 provide the parts outside the CDR3, is DVKVTQSSRYLVKRTGEKVFLECVQDMDHENMFWYRQDPGLGLRLIYFSYDVKMKEKGDIPEGYSVSREKKERFSLILESASTNQTSMYLCASSPHPYEQYFGPGTRLTVT.

This clonotype was observed a handful of times. The V call is TRBV2, the J call TRBJ1-5; possible D gene TRBD1, 6 bases. CDR1 and CDR2 (germline): SNHLY, FYNNEI. V was shortened by 8 bases and J by 6 bases, with 11 bases between the two germline ends. The CDR3 length is 12 residues. CDR3 in amino acids: CASQGMRQPQHF. In DNA, the CDR3 is TGTGCCAGCCAGGGGATGCGTCAGCCCCAGCATTTT.

The rearrangement uses TRBV6-5 and TRBJ1-4; TRBD1 matches 10 bases. The CDR3 is made up of 19 amino acids. Germline values: CDR1 MNHEY, CDR2 SVGAGI. Germline trimming cut 1 base from V and 8 bases from J; bases unmatched to any gene: 16. CDR3 coding DNA: TGTGCCAGCAGTTACTACGGGACAGGGGCTGGTTCAAAGCGGGAAAAACTGTTTTTT. The encoded protein is CASSYYGTGAGSKREKLFF.

CDR3 nucleotide sequence: TGTGCCAGCAGTGAAGCGGGAGGGTACAATGAGCAGTTCTTC. It is translated as CASSEAGGYNEQFF. The rearrangement uses TRBV6-1 and TRBJ2-1; 7 bases align to TRBD2. Germline V gives CDR1 MNHNS, CDR2 SASEGT. The J segment lost 4 bases and the V segment lost 0 bases, leaving 0 bases of the junction unmatched. This CDR3 spans 14 amino acids.

This clonotype was detected only a few times. The rearrangement uses TRBV21-1 and TRBJ1-1; the DNA was not used to check the table's D call, TRBD1. TRBV21-1 is a known pseudogene. The CDR3 contains 14 residues. The CDR3 coding sequence is TGTGCCAGCAGCATGGGTATACAACTTAGGGGGGCTTTCTTT. It yields the protein CASSMGIQLRGAFF.

V usage is TRBV28 and J usage is TRBJ2-7; D is unclear. CDR1 and CDR2 from the germline V gene are MDHEN and SYDVKM. The length of the CDR3 is 14 residues. Trimming left V 2 bases short and J 5 bases short, with 13 bases between. CDR3: CASSLPGPIHEQYF. The CDR3 region has the DNA TGTGCCAGCAGTTTACCCGGGCCGATCCACGAGCAGTACTTC.

V usage is TRBV7-9 and J usage is TRBJ1-1; D possibly corresponds to TRBD1 (5 bases). V shed 5 bases and J shed 7 bases, with 20 bases lying between them. This CDR3 region has 15 residues. In germline, CDR1 is SEHNR, CDR2 FQNEAQ (reference sequence). The CDR3 spells CASSVAGGETVEAFF. CDR3 bases: TGTGCCAGCAGCGTCGCGGGGGGGGAGACAGTTGAAGCTTTCTTT.

V is TRBV27 and J is TRBJ1-5; the match to TRBD1 covers 9 bases. The ends lost 6 bases at V and 4 bases at J; junction bases unmatched: 10. The CDR3 has 16 residues. CDR1 is MNHEY and CDR2 is SMNVEV in the germline V gene (reference sequence). CDR3 residues: CASSPLGDRVNQPQHF. CDR3 nucleotides: TGTGCCAGCAGCCCCCTCGGGGACAGGGTAAATCAGCCCCAGCATTTT.

The CDR3: CSARGLAVYGELFF. In nucleotides, the CDR3 is TGCAGTGCTAGAGGACTAGCGGTATACGGGGAGCTGTTTTTT. The chain links TRBV20-1 to TRBJ2-2, with 9 bases that match TRBD2. The V gene end was trimmed by 1 base and the J gene end by 7 bases; junction bases not matched to a gene: 4. The CDR3 totals 14 residues. Germline V gives CDR1 DFQATT, CDR2 SNEGSKA (reference sequence).

J is TRBJ2-7 and V is TRBV28; D gene unclear. Trimming left V 6 bases short and J 7 bases short, with 16 bases between. Germline CDR1 and CDR2: MDHEN and SYDVKM. The CDR3 totals 13 residues. The CDR3: CASRGQTPREQYF. In nucleotides, the CDR3 is TGTGCCAGCAGGGGCCAAACCCCTAGGGAGCAGTACTTC.

CDR3 bases: TGCAGCGTTGAAGAATCGGGGGATGCCGGCTACACCTTC. Residues: CSVEESGDAGYTF. The chain links TRBV29-1 to TRBJ1-2; TRBD1 might be the D (5 bases). Between the trimmed V and J ends, which lost 0 bases and 8 bases, there was a span of 13 bases. The CDR3 is 13 residues long. CDR1 and CDR2 (germline): SQVTM, ANQGSEA.

This rearrangement joins TRBV5-4 to TRBJ2-5; 7 bases are shared with TRBD2. Unmatched junction bases numbered 7, after V lost 3 bases and J lost 2 bases. Germline loops: CDR1 SGHNT, CDR2 YYREEE (reference sequence). The CDR3 is 15 amino acids. The CDR3 here is CASSSPLREQETQYF. CDR3 nucleotides: TGTGCCAGCAGCTCTCCTCTGCGGGAGCAAGAGACCCAGTACTTC. Full variable domain (rest looked up from reference TRBV5-4 and TRBJ2-5): ETGVTQSPTHLIKTRGQQVTLRCSSQSGHNTVSWYQQALGQGPQFIFQYYREEENGRGNFPPRFSGLQFPNYSSELNVNALELDDSALYLCASSSPLREQETQYFGPGTRLLVL.

This clonotype was counted a single time. This chain links TRBV5-1 with TRBJ2-5; D may be TRBD1 or TRBD2 (7 bases each). In germline, CDR1 is SGHRS, CDR2 YFSETQ. This CDR3 has 15 amino acids. Trimming pared 0 bases from V and 6 bases from J, leaving 15 bases between. The CDR3 bases are TGCGCCAGCAGCTTGGTGGCTCAGGGGGGGAAGACCCAGTACTTC. Translated, it gives CASSLVAQGGKTQYF.

The gene calls are TRBV7-3 and TRBJ1-1, with TRBD1 as a possible D gene (6 bases). This CDR3 has 13 amino acids. V was trimmed by 6 bases and J by 0 bases, leaving 8 bases between them. CDR1 and CDR2 (germline): SGHTA, FQGTGA. CDR3 DNA sequence: TGTGCCAGCAGTTGGACAGTGAACACTGAAGCTTTCTTT. Amino acids: CASSWTVNTEAFF. Full variable domain (outside the CDR3, taken from reference TRBV7-3 and TRBJ1-1): GAGVSQTPSNKVTEKGKYVELRCDPISGHTALYWYRQSLGQGPEFLIYFQGTGAADDSGLPNDRFFAVRPEGSVSTLKIQRTERGDSAVYLCASSWTVNTEAFFGQGTRLTVV.

The genes are TRBV5-4 and TRBJ2-7; no clear D. Trimming took off 0 bases at V and 7 bases at J, with 20 bases between the two ends. The CDR3 is 16 residues long. Germline lookup yields CDR1 SGHNT and CDR2 YYREEE (reference sequence). The CDR3 DNA follows: TGTGCCAGCAGCTTGGGGGGTTTGGCCTCGGCCTTTGAGCAGTACTTC. It encodes CASSLGGLASAFEQYF.

The chain has TRBV7-2 and TRBJ1-6, with a weak D call TRBD1 (5 bases). In germline, CDR1 is SGHTA, CDR2 FQGNSA. The CDR3 totals 15 residues. Trimming removed 5 bases at V and 3 bases at J, with 11 bases between. The CDR3, as DNA: TGTGCCAGCAGCCAGGGACCGCACTATAATTCACCCCTCCACTTT. Residues: CASSQGPHYNSPLHF.

This CDR3 reads CASNLGDNEQFF. CDR3 coding DNA: TGTGCCAGCAACCTAGGAGACAATGAGCAGTTCTTC. J is TRBJ2-1 and V is TRBV6-1, with unresolved D. V dropped 7 bases and J dropped 5 bases, with 9 bases sitting between them. The CDR3 has 12 residues. Germline V gene lookup returns CDR1 MNHNS and CDR2 SASEGT.

This clonotype turned up a few times. This chain uses TRBV6-1 with TRBJ2-7; 7 bases map to TRBD2. This CDR3 has 12 residues. The J segment lost 11 bases and the V segment lost 3 bases, leaving 7 bases of the junction unmatched. Germline V gene data show CDR1 as MNHNS and CDR2 as SASEGT. The DNA for the CDR3 is TGTGCCAGCAGTGACCCTACTAGCGTCAAGTACTTC. It translates to CASSDPTSVKYF.

This sequence joins TRBV19 and TRBJ2-3, with 9 bases lining up with TRBD1. CDR3 length: 16 amino acids. The germline V gene encodes CDR1 LNHDA and CDR2 SQIVND (reference sequence). J was trimmed by 5 bases and V by 0 bases; bases with no gene match: 6. The CDR3: CASSIDQGQGLDTQYF. The CDR3 coding sequence is TGTGCCAGTAGTATAGATCAAGGACAGGGGCTAGATACGCAGTATTTT. Full variable domain (missing parts from reference TRBV19 and TRBJ2-3): DGGITQSPKYLFRKEGQNVTLSCEQNLNHDAMYWYRQDPGQGLRLIYYSQIVNDFQKGDIAEGYSVSREKKESFPLTVTSAQKNPTAFYLCASSIDQGQGLDTQYFGPGTRLTVL.

The chain has TRBV28 and TRBJ1-6; no definite D call. V was cut by 5 bases and J by 8 bases, with 16 bases left in between. The germline gives CDR1 MDHEN, CDR2 SYDVKM. This CDR3 spans 15 amino acids. CDR3 residues: CASSRLAGRDSPLHF. The CDR3 nucleotides are TGTGCCAGCAGTCGCCTTGCGGGGAGGGATTCACCCCTCCACTTT.

V is TRBV20-1 and J is TRBJ1-2; D is perhaps TRBD1 (5 bases). This CDR3 spans 13 amino acids. The ends were cut back, 3 bases at V and 7 bases at J, with 15 bases in the middle. Germline loops: CDR1 DFQATT, CDR2 SNEGSKA (reference sequence). CDR3 in amino acids: CSASRQSQFGYTF. For the CDR3, the DNA is TGCAGTGCTAGCAGACAGAGCCAATTTGGCTACACCTTC.

The V call is TRBV4-3, the J call TRBJ1-1; the D is unclear. Per the germline V gene, CDR1 is LGHNA and CDR2 is YSLEER. This CDR3 comprises 13 residues. V was trimmed by 0 bases and J by 7 bases, leaving 9 bases between them. The CDR3 here is CASSQDRLGEAFF. For the CDR3, the DNA is TGCGCCAGCAGCCAAGATAGGCTCGGTGAAGCTTTCTTT.